This is a list of T cell receptor beta chains from one sample in a study of blood T cell repertoires in COVID-19. Measured with immunoSEQ multiplex PCR; TCRdb has only the in-frame clones, and not every one. The sample has some 290,000 clones; around nine tenths are singletons. Specimen: PBMCs or T cells enriched from blood (not recorded which). Every receptor here comes from a young woman who had recovered from COVID-19. CDR3s include the opening cysteine and the closing phenylalanine or tryptophan. D genes are given only for firm matches. Only some rows state a clone size, as once, few, many or a class for expanded clones.

>-|14|TRBV10-1|-|TRBJ1-5
TGCGCCAGCAGTGAGGTGGGTGAGGGTCAGCCCCAGCATTTT
CASSEVGEGQPQHF
>TRBD2|14|TRBV6-5|-|TRBJ2-7
TGTGCCAGTAGAACGGGAGGACCTTACTACGAGCAGTACTTC
CASRTGGPYYEQYF
>TRBD1|16|TRBV18|-|TRBJ1-5
TGTGCCAGCTCACCAATGGGACAGGAAACCAATCAGCCCCAGCATTTT
CASSPMGQETNQPQHF
>-|15|TRBV11-2|-|TRBJ2-7
TGTGCCAGCAGCTTAAGTACAGGGAAGACCTACGAGCAGTACTTC
CASSLSTGKTYEQYF
>-|15|TRBV6-5|-|TRBJ1-5
TGTGCCATCGAAGAGGGTGGGAGCGGGAATCAGCCCCAGCATTTT
CAIEEGGSGNQPQHF
>-|15|TRBV5-4|-|TRBJ1-2
TGTGCCAGCAGCGACCCTGCGGGGGGAGTGTATGGCTACACCTTC
CASSDPAGGVYGYTF
>-|15|TRBV18|-|TRBJ1-3
TGTGCCAGCTCACCGGGTGCAGGAGGTGGAAACACCATATATTTT
CASSPGAGGGNTIYF
>-|16|TRBV18|-|TRBJ1-3
TGTGCCAGCTCACCACGAAGCATGAGCTCTGGAAACACCATATATTTT
CASSPRSMSSGNTIYF
>-|14|TRBV7-8|-|TRBJ1-5
TGTGCCAGCAGCTTAGTTGGGGGCTATCAGCCCCAGCATTTT
CASSLVGGYQPQHF
>TRBD2|17|TRBV9|-|TRBJ2-3
TGTGCCAGCAGCTCCGAAAGCTTAGCGGGAAGCACAGATACGCAGTATTTT
CASSSESLAGSTDTQYF
>TRBD2|15|TRBV4-3|once|TRBJ2-7
TGCGCCAGCAGCCAAGCCTTTGGGGGGGTTTACGAGCAGTACTTC
CASSQAFGGVYEQYF
>TRBD1|14|TRBV7-9|-|TRBJ1-1
TGTGCCAGCAGCTTAGGGACAGGGAACACTGAAGCTTTCTTT
CASSLGTGNTEAFF
>TRBD1|14|TRBV7-9|-|TRBJ2-7
TGTGCCAGCAGCCCCGGACAGGGGGTCTTTAGGGGGTACTTC
CASSPGQGVFRGYF
>-|13|TRBV2|-|TRBJ1-2
TGTGCCAGCAGTCGGACAGTGGGCTATGGCTACACCTTC
CASSRTVGYGYTF
>-|14|TRBV30|-|TRBJ1-5
TGTGCCTGGAGTGTGGTGGAGGCCAATCAGCCCCAGCATTTT
CAWSVVEANQPQHF
>-|13|TRBV7-2|-|TRBJ1-2
TGTGCCAGCAGCTTAGACAGTAACTATGGCTACACCTTC
CASSLDSNYGYTF
>TRBD1|14|TRBV2|-|TRBJ1-4
TGTGCCAGCAGTGAAGACAGGGGAGGTGAAAAACTGTTTTTT
CASSEDRGGEKLFF
>-|11|TRBV18|-|TRBJ2-7
TGTGCCAGCTCTCCCGGGATCGAGCAGTACTTC
CASSPGIEQYF
>TRBD2|16|TRBV19|-|TRBJ2-3
TGTGCCAGTAGTATGGGGACTAGCGGGGCCACAGATACGCAGTATTTT
CASSMGTSGATDTQYF
>TRBD2|15|TRBV18|-|TRBJ2-7
TGTGCCAGCTCACCTCAGACTAGCGGGAGACTCGAGCAGTACTTC
CASSPQTSGRLEQYF
>-|15|TRBV19|-|TRBJ1-1
TGTGCCAGTAGTATCACAGGTCCTATGAACACTGAAGCTTTCTTT
CASSITGPMNTEAFF
>-|13|TRBV5-1|-|TRBJ1-1
TGCGCCAGCAGCTTGACAGGGAACACTGAAGCTTTCTTT
CASSLTGNTEAFF
>TRBD1|21|TRBV3-1/TRBV3-2|-|TRBJ2-2
TGTGCCAGCAGCCCCCTGCGACCGAGAGGCAGGGGGATTATTAACACCGGGGAGCTGTTTTTT
CASSPLRPRGRGIINTGELFF
>TRBD2|16|TRBV7-2|-|TRBJ2-3
TGTGCCAGCAGCTTAGCCGCGGGAGGGAGCACAGATACGCAGTATTTT
CASSLAAGGSTDTQYF
>-|16|TRBV19|few|TRBJ1-1
TGTGCCAGTAAGATACAGGGAACCGAAATGAACACTGAAGCTTTCTTT
CASKIQGTEMNTEAFF
>-|13|TRBV12-3/TRBV12-4|-|TRBJ2-5
TGTGCCAGCAGTTTTCTTCGGGAAGAGACCCAGTACTTC
CASSFLREETQYF
>-|18|TRBV18|-|TRBJ1-1
TGTGCCAGCTCACCAATGCAGGGATCGGGGGGCTTGGGCACTGAAGCTTTCTTT
CASSPMQGSGGLGTEAFF
>TRBD1|15|TRBV10-3|-|TRBJ1-4
TGTGCCATCAGTGCCCTGACAGGGAATTATGAAAAACTGTTTTTT
CAISALTGNYEKLFF
>TRBD2|17|TRBV4-1|-|TRBJ2-1
TGCGCCAGCAGCCAAGATGGCTCTAGCGGGGTGTACAATGAGCAGTTCTTC
CASSQDGSSGVYNEQFF
>-|14|TRBV3-1/TRBV3-2|-|TRBJ1-2
TGTGCCAGCAGCCGAGGGACCGGGAGGAATGGCTACACCTTC
CASSRGTGRNGYTF
>TRBD2|14|TRBV7-9|-|TRBJ2-5
TGTGCCAGCAGCCCCCGCGGGAGGGAGGAGACCCAGTACTTC
CASSPRGREETQYF
>-|14|TRBV29-1|-|TRBJ2-1
TGCAGCGTTGCAGCGGGCAGTCTCAGAGATGAGCAGTTCTTC
CSVAAGSLRDEQFF
>TRBD2|16|TRBV5-1|-|TRBJ2-7
TGCGCCAGCAGCTTGGACCCGACTAGCGGGAGGTACGAGCAGTACTTC
CASSLDPTSGRYEQYF
>-|12|TRBV5-6|-|TRBJ2-7
TGTGCCAGCAGCTTGACGGGCTACGAGCAGTACTTC
CASSLTGYEQYF
>-|14|TRBV2|-|TRBJ1-4
TGTGCCAGCAGCCGGGGGGGAACGGGTGAAAAACTGTTTTTT
CASSRGGTGEKLFF
>-|13|TRBV7-9|-|TRBJ2-1
TGTGCCAGCAGCTTAGACAGGGCGTTCCAGCAGTTCTTC
CASSLDRAFQQFF
>-|14|TRBV5-1|-|TRBJ2-5
TGCGCCAGCAGCTTGATGAGCGGGTTTGAGACCCAGTACTTC
CASSLMSGFETQYF
>TRBD2|14|TRBV5-1|-|TRBJ2-5
TGCGCCAGCAGCTTGTATCGGGGGGAAGAGACCCAGTACTTC
CASSLYRGEETQYF
>TRBD1|15|TRBV7-2|-|TRBJ1-5
TGTGCCAGCAGCTTAGTTACAGGGGGCAATCAGCCCCAGCATTTT
CASSLVTGGNQPQHF
>-|16|TRBV7-9|-|TRBJ1-5
TGTGCCAGCAGCCTCACTCAGACAGGTAGCAATCAGCCCCAGCATTTT
CASSLTQTGSNQPQHF
>-|15|TRBV5-1|-|TRBJ1-4
TGCGCCAGCAGCTTCCAGGATCCTGGTAGTGAAAAACTGTTTTTT
CASSFQDPGSEKLFF
>-|15|TRBV19|once|TRBJ2-1
TGTGCCAGTAGTACCGGGACTCGCGACTACAATGAGCAGTTCTTC
CASSTGTRDYNEQFF
>-|14|TRBV6-5|-|TRBJ1-6
TGTGCCAGCAAGAAGCCCTCTTATAATTCACCCCTCCACTTT
CASKKPSYNSPLHF
>TRBD2|16|TRBV29-1|-|TRBJ2-3
TGCAGCGTGGCGGGACTAGCGGGAGGGAGCGGAGATACGCAGTATTTT
CSVAGLAGGSGDTQYF